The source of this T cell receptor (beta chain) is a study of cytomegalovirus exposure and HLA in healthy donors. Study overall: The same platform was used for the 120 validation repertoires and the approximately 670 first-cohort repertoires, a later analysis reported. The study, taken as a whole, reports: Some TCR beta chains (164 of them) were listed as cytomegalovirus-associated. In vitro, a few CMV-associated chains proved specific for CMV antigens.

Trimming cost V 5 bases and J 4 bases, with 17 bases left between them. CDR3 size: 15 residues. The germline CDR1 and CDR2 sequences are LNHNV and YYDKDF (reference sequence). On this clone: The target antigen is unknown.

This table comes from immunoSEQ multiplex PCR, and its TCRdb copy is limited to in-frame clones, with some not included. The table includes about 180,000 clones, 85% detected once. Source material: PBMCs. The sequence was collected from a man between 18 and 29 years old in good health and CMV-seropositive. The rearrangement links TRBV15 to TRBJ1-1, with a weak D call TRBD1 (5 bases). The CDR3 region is CATSGLRGGTTEAFF. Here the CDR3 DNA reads TGTGCCACCAGCGGATTACGGGGGGGTACCACTGAAGCTTTCTTT.